One sample yielded the 28 T cell receptor beta chains listed below, sequenced in a study of blood T cell repertoires in COVID-19. The repertoire was sequenced with immunoSEQ multiplex PCR; TCRdb's copy has only in-frame clones and lacks some. The table has roughly 220,000 clones, roughly 88% seen once; the top ten hold roughly 15%. Sequencing was carried out using PBMCs or T cells enriched from blood (not recorded which). All receptors derive from a woman aged 45-59 years with acute COVID-19.

The genes are TRBV2 and TRBJ2-7; 8 bases are shared with TRBD1. CDR1 and CDR2 from the germline V gene are SNHLY and FYNNEI. CDR3 length: 15 residues. V was pared by 6 bases and J by 8 bases, with 15 bases of the junction left unmatched. CDR3 sequence: CASSERTGWGVQQYF. For the CDR3, the DNA is TGTGCCAGCAGCGAGAGGACAGGGTGGGGGGTGCAGCAGTACTTC. Based on the CDR3 plus reference TRBV2 and TRBJ2-7, the full variable domain is EPEVTQTPSHQVTQMGQEVILRCVPISNHLYFYWYRQILGQKVEFLVSFYNNEISEKSEIFDDQFSVERPDGSNFTLKIRSTKLEDSAMYFCASSERTGWGVQQYFGPGTRLTVT.

The chain joins TRBV28 to TRBJ1-6; no reliable D call. Per germline, CDR1 MDHEN and CDR2 SYDVKM. This CDR3 is built from 15 residues. The V end was cut by 3 bases, the J end by 13 bases, with 19 bases between. The CDR3 DNA is TGTGCCAGCAGTTTGTCAGGACGGGAAAAATCTCCCCTCCACTTT. It codes for CASSLSGREKSPLHF.

The count of this clone is one. This chain uses TRBV5-1 with TRBJ1-2; 10 bases match TRBD1. J was trimmed by 7 bases and V by 4 bases; bases with no gene match: 7. Germline CDR1 is SGHRS and CDR2 is YFSETQ. This CDR3 is 14 amino acids long. The CDR3 DNA sequence: TGCGCCAGCAGCAGCGACAGGGGGCTCAGTGGCTACACCTTC. It is translated as CASSSDRGLSGYTF. Drawing the rest from reference TRBV5-1 and TRBJ1-2, the complete variable domain is KAGVTQTPRYLIKTRGQQVTLSCSPISGHRSVSWYQQTPGQGLQFLFEYFSETQRNKGNFPGRFSGRQFSNSRSEMNVSTLELGDSALYLCASSSDRGLSGYTFGSGTRLTVV.

The chain couples TRBV9 to TRBJ1-4, with 8 bases identical to TRBD1. V trimming: 3 bases; J trimming: 0 bases; junction bases outside the gene matches: 7. In germline, CDR1 is SGDLS, CDR2 YYNGEE. The CDR3 sequence is 17 residues long. The chain's CDR3 is CASSGSLDRATNEKLFF. CDR3 sequence (DNA): TGTGCCAGCAGCGGGTCATTGGACAGGGCAACTAATGAAAAACTGTTTTTT. The entire variable domain, with the rest obtained from reference TRBV9 and TRBJ1-4, is as follows: DSGVTQTPKHLITATGQRVTLRCSPRSGDLSVYWYQQSLDQGLQFLIQYYNGEERAKGNILERFSAQQFPDLHSELNLSSLELGDSALYFCASSGSLDRATNEKLFFGSGTQLSVL.

The gene calls are TRBV7-2 and TRBJ1-1; D possibly corresponds to TRBD1 (5 bases). This CDR3 is built from 15 residues. CDR1 is SGHTA and CDR2 is FQGNSA in the germline V gene. V was shortened by 2 bases and J by 1 base, with 11 bases between the two germline ends. Here the CDR3 reads CASSLTGSSNTEAFF. The CDR3 bases are TGTGCCAGCAGCTTAACAGGCAGCTCGAACACTGAAGCTTTCTTT. Full variable domain (missing parts from reference TRBV7-2 and TRBJ1-1): GAGVSQSPSNKVTEKGKDVELRCDPISGHTALYWYRQSLGQGLEFLIYFQGNSAPDKSGLPSDRFSAERTGGSVSTLTIQRTQQEDSAVYLCASSLTGSSNTEAFFGQGTRLTVV.

V gene TRBV10-3 combines with J gene TRBJ1-5; weak D call: TRBD1 (6 bases). CDR1 ENHRY and CDR2 SYGVKD come from the germline V gene. The length of the CDR3 is 15 residues. Trimming cost V 3 bases and J 1 base, with 10 bases left between them. The CDR3 loop is CAISEYRGSNQPQHF. The CDR3 nucleotides are TGTGCCATCAGTGAATATAGGGGGAGCAATCAGCCCCAGCATTTT.

This clone was detected only once. The chain employs TRBV6-1 and TRBJ2-1, with 11 bases identical to TRBD2. Trimming removed 3 bases from V and 10 bases from J; junction bases left unmatched: 8. The CDR3 runs to 15 residues. In germline, CDR1 is MNHNS, CDR2 SASEGT. CDR3 DNA: TGTGCCAGCAGTGACGGTAGCGGGAGGGCCTGGGAGCAGTTCTTC. Translated: CASSDGSGRAWEQFF.

This chain joins TRBV29-1 and TRBJ1-2; D is uncertain. Germline V gene lookup returns CDR1 SQVTM and CDR2 ANQGSEA. This CDR3 is built from 10 residues. Deletions cut 7 bases from V and 5 bases from J, with 8 bases between. The CDR3 DNA reads TGCAGCGCAAGTACTTATGGCTACACCTTC. Translating it yields CSASTYGYTF. The full variable domain, rest sourced from reference TRBV29-1 and TRBJ1-2, is SAVISQKPSRDICQRGTSLTIQCQVDSQVTMMFWYRQQPGQSLTLIATANQGSEATYESGFVIDKFPISRPNLTFSTLTVSNMSPEDSSIYLCSASTYGYTFGSGTRLTVV.

This chain joins TRBV29-1 and TRBJ2-7; 11 bases line up with TRBD2. V shed 5 bases, J shed 11 bases, and the junction held 14 bases outside the gene matches. The CDR3 is 14 residues long. The germline V gene has CDR1 SQVTM and CDR2 ANQGSEA. The CDR3 sequence is CSVRESASGRLEYF. The CDR3, as DNA: TGCAGCGTTAGAGAATCGGCTAGCGGGAGGTTAGAGTACTTC.

This clone was found once. The rearrangement joins TRBV19 to TRBJ2-5, with D maybe TRBD1 (5 bases). This CDR3 is built from 14 residues. Trimming stripped 3 bases from V and 5 bases from J, with 13 bases between. Germline CDR1 is LNHDA and CDR2 is SQIVND (reference sequence). The CDR3 DNA is TGTGCCAGTAGTATGGGGCAGGGTCCGGAGACCCAGTACTTC. Translating gives CASSMGQGPETQYF.

The chain has TRBV27 and TRBJ2-3, with D possibly TRBD2 on 5 matching bases. V was pared by 3 bases and J by 0 bases, with 7 bases between. The germline gives CDR1 MNHEY, CDR2 SMNVEV (reference sequence). The CDR3 is 14 residues long. The CDR3: CASSFSGSTDTQYF. CDR3 nucleotides: TGTGCCAGCAGTTTTTCGGGAAGCACAGATACGCAGTATTTT.

The chain recombines TRBV19 with TRBJ1-2; 9 bases are shared with TRBD1. CDR1 is LNHDA and CDR2 is SQIVND in the germline V gene (reference sequence). V shed 10 bases, J shed 8 bases, and the junction held 8 bases outside the gene matches. The CDR3 covers 12 residues. The CDR3, as DNA: TGTGCCACCGGACAGGGGTTAAACGGCTACACCTTC. Translated, it gives CATGQGLNGYTF.

V usage is TRBV19 and J usage is TRBJ2-7; D possibly corresponds to TRBD1 (5 bases). The germline CDR1 and CDR2 sequences are LNHDA and SQIVND (reference sequence). The V and J ends lost 4 bases and 7 bases respectively, with 14 bases between them. The CDR3 spans 13 residues. Here the CDR3 reads CASSSPRAREQYF. The CDR3 bases are TGTGCCAGTAGTAGTCCCAGGGCTCGGGAGCAGTACTTC.

V gene TRBV11-2 combines with J gene TRBJ2-1; TRBD1 matches at 9 bases. This CDR3 is 16 amino acids long. Germline CDR1 is SGHAT and CDR2 is FQNNGV. Trimming at V came to 0 bases and at J to 2 bases, leaving 2 bases not matched to a gene. DNA of the CDR3: TGTGCCAGCAGCTTAGAGGGACAGGGTCCCTACAATGAGCAGTTCTTC. It encodes CASSLEGQGPYNEQFF.

The V gene is TRBV12-5, the J gene TRBJ1-5, with TRBD1 identical over 12 bases. V shed 7 bases, J shed 2 bases, and the junction held 6 bases outside the gene matches. Germline CDR1 reads LGHNT; CDR2 reads FRNRAP. This CDR3 contains 16 residues. The CDR3 DNA sequence: TGTGCTAGTGAGGGACAGGGGGCGAGGGGCAATCAGCCCCAGCATTTT. Its translation: CASEGQGARGNQPQHF.

The chain combines TRBV3-1 (or the pseudogene TRBV3-2) with TRBJ2-1, with 8 bases matching TRBD2. Germline CDR1 LGHDT, CDR2 YNNKEL (reference sequence). V shed 1 base, J shed 7 bases, and the junction held 6 bases outside the gene matches. The CDR3 has 15 residues. This chain's CDR3 is CASSQAGGRGNEQFF. In nucleotides, the CDR3 is TGTGCCAGCAGCCAAGCGGGAGGGCGGGGGAATGAGCAGTTCTTC.

The chain uses TRBV2 and TRBJ2-7; D might be TRBD2 (5 bases). Germline CDR1 and CDR2: SNHLY and FYNNEI. The CDR3 consists of 12 residues. Trimming shortened V by 7 bases and J by 2 bases, and 9 bases separated the two germline ends. Here the CDR3 DNA reads TGTGCCAGCACGCGGGCAGCCTACGAGCAGTACTTC. It translates to CASTRAAYEQYF.

DNA of the CDR3: TGCAGTGCTTGTGGGCAGCGCGGGCACACAGATACGCAGTATTTT. It specifies CSACGQRGHTDTQYF. The chain recombines TRBV20-1 with TRBJ2-3; a weak D match, TRBD2 (5 bases). The CDR3 covers 15 residues. Trimming stripped 5 bases from V and 2 bases from J, with 17 bases between. The germline V gene has CDR1 DFQATT and CDR2 SNEGSKA (reference sequence).

The V call is TRBV10-3, the J call TRBJ2-3; possible D gene TRBD2, 5 bases. V lost 4 bases to trimming and J lost 2 bases, with 10 bases between them. The CDR3 is made up of 14 amino acids. Germline V lookup: CDR1 ENHRY, CDR2 SYGVKD. CDR3 in DNA: TGTGCCATCAGTGCCAGCGGAGCCACAGATACGCAGTATTTT. It encodes CAISASGATDTQYF.

V gene TRBV19 combines with J gene TRBJ1-1; tentative D call: TRBD1 (6 bases). The ends were cut back, 10 bases at V and 1 base at J, with 16 bases in the middle. Germline assignment: CDR1 LNHDA and CDR2 SQIVND (reference sequence). The CDR3 has 14 residues. The CDR3: CATRFRGENTEAFF. CDR3 nucleotide sequence: TGTGCCACCAGATTCAGGGGCGAGAACACTGAAGCTTTCTTT.

This rearrangement joins TRBV19 to TRBJ1-4, with TRBD1 matching over 7 bases. Trimming at V came to 5 bases and at J to 6 bases, leaving 12 bases not matched to a gene. The CDR3 loop spans 16 amino acids. Germline V CDR1 and CDR2: LNHDA, SQIVND (reference sequence). The CDR3 protein is CASSATGKRGDEKLFF. Written as DNA, the CDR3 is TGTGCCAGTAGTGCGACAGGGAAACGTGGTGATGAAAAACTGTTTTTT.

J is TRBJ2-5 and V is TRBV9, with TRBD2 matching 9 bases. The trim removed 0 bases at V and 3 bases at J, leaving 6 bases unmatched. Looked up from germline, CDR1 is SGDLS and CDR2 is YYNGEE. CDR3 length: 16 residues. CDR3 in DNA: TGTGCCAGCAGCGTAGAGGATAGCGGGGGTAAAGAGACCCAGTACTTC. Its translation: CASSVEDSGGKETQYF.

The chain links TRBV7-3 to TRBJ2-2; 11 bases match TRBD2. In germline, CDR1 is SGHTA, CDR2 FQGTGA. This CDR3 has 15 amino acids. V lost 5 bases to trimming and J lost 4 bases; unmatched junction nucleotides: 3. CDR3 region: CASSRLAGSTGELFF. The DNA of the CDR3 is TGTGCCAGCAGCCGACTAGCGGGGTCCACCGGGGAGCTGTTTTTT.

As DNA, the CDR3 is TGTGCCAGCAGTGGGACCGGACAGAGGACCTACGAGCAGTACTTC. It encodes CASSGTGQRTYEQYF. The chain couples TRBV6-4 to TRBJ2-7, with D perhaps TRBD1 (6 bases). V was cut by 4 bases and J by 2 bases, with 15 bases left in between. This CDR3 region has 15 residues. Germline CDR1 and CDR2: MRHNA and SNTAGT.

This clone was seen only once. J is TRBJ2-7 and V is TRBV28; D is uncertain. The V gene lost 3 bases and the J gene lost 1 base, with 7 bases spanning the gap. Germline values: CDR1 MDHEN, CDR2 SYDVKM. The CDR3 consists of 13 residues. CDR3 in amino acids: CASSFPVSYEQYF. The CDR3 DNA sequence: TGTGCCAGCAGTTTCCCCGTTTCCTACGAGCAGTACTTC.

This sequence joins TRBV28 and TRBJ1-5, with 7 bases fitting TRBD1. The CDR3 spans 15 residues. The V gene end was trimmed by 6 bases and the J gene end by 0 bases; junction bases not matched to a gene: 5. Germline V CDR1 and CDR2: MDHEN, SYDVKM. Here the CDR3 reads CASSPRQGSNQPQHF. Here the CDR3 DNA reads TGTGCCAGCAGCCCACGACAGGGTAGCAATCAGCCCCAGCATTTT.

The V gene is TRBV7-3, the J gene TRBJ1-2; D uncertain. Germline CDR1 reads SGHTA; CDR2 reads FQGTGA. The V and J ends lost 5 bases and 12 bases respectively, with 19 bases between them. The CDR3 sequence is 13 residues long. CDR3 coding DNA: TGTGCCAGCAGCCCCCATGAGGGCCTACCTCACACCTTC. As protein: CASSPHEGLPHTF.

V is TRBV28 and J is TRBJ1-1; perhaps TRBD1 as D (6 bases). This CDR3 comprises 14 residues. Germline V gene sequence: CDR1 MDHEN, CDR2 SYDVKM. V gave up 7 bases and J gave up 8 bases, with 20 bases separating them. DNA for the CDR3: TGTGCCAGCAAAAAAACAGGGATCTTATCGGAAGCTTTCTTT. Translated: CASKKTGILSEAFF.